This passage covers 19 T cell receptor beta chains from one sample sequenced in a study of shared clonotypes between healthy human individuals (TCRdb year 2020). Library preparation employed the immunoSEQ multiplex PCR assay. The immuneACCESS repertoire file appears here via TCRdb, limited to in-frame rearrangements. These files lack a portion of the clones; in checked studies, under half of the deficit traces to unresolved V genes, and the cause of the others is not known. For this sample the table gives 2 million to 2.5 million clones, of which 90% to 96% were detected only once. The top ten clonotypes cover roughly 0.13% of the sample. The sequenced material came from naive CD4+ T cells sorted from blood. The cell subset or site label, read with the paper, signifies: CD45RA+ positively selected. The receptors here all came from a man between 18 and 29 years old in good health.

This clone was seen once. The V call is TRBV6-1, the J call TRBJ2-5, with TRBD1 identical over 7 bases. The germline V gene encodes CDR1 MNHNS and CDR2 SASEGT. CDR3 size: 13 residues. J was trimmed by 5 bases and V by 10 bases; bases with no gene match: 10. In DNA, the CDR3 is TGTGCCATCACAGGGGCCCTTTTGGAGACCCAGTACTTC. Protein product: CAITGALLETQYF.

The chain is built from TRBV18 and TRBJ1-6, with TRBD1 as a possible D gene (6 bases). Germline assignment: CDR1 KGHSH and CDR2 LQKENI. There are 16 residues in the CDR3. V lost 5 bases, J lost 6 bases, and 17 bases lay in between. The CDR3, as DNA: TGTGCCAGCTCAACTTCAATCGGGACACTTAATTCACCCCTCCACTTT. Protein sequence: CASSTSIGTLNSPLHF.

The V call is TRBV5-1, the J call TRBJ1-2, with TRBD1 matching over 9 bases. Germline trimming cut 0 bases from V and 6 bases from J; bases unmatched to any gene: 6. The CDR3 sequence is 15 residues long. Germline CDR1 reads SGHRS; CDR2 reads YFSETQ. The CDR3 sequence is CASSLEGQGFDGYTF. The CDR3 bases are TGCGCCAGCAGCTTGGAGGGACAGGGTTTCGATGGCTACACCTTC.

With respect to this clone: The same CDR3 can be traced to other DNA sequences in this sample. The chain has TRBV5-4 and TRBJ2-5; TRBD2 is a possible D gene (5 bases). From germline, CDR1 is SGHNT and CDR2 YYREEE (reference sequence). Trimming cost V 0 bases and J 0 bases, with 6 bases left between them. The CDR3 extends over 14 amino acids. For the CDR3, the DNA is TGTGCCAGCAGCTTGGCCGGGAACCAAGAGACCCAGTACTTC. The encoded protein is CASSLAGNQETQYF.

V gene TRBV4-1 combines with J gene TRBJ2-3; D assignment may be TRBD1 or TRBD2 (5 bases each). The CDR3 has 14 residues. CDR1 is MGHRA and CDR2 is YSYEKL in the germline V gene. Between the trimmed V and J ends, which lost 4 bases and 5 bases, there was a span of 13 bases. CDR3 loop: CASSLGTLEDTQYF. The CDR3 coding sequence is TGCGCCAGCAGCCTTGGGACCTTGGAAGATACGCAGTATTTT.

The chain has TRBV6-5 and TRBJ1-1; no clear D gene. Looked up from germline, CDR1 is MNHEY and CDR2 is SVGAGI. The V end lost 0 bases, the J end lost 5 bases, and 13 bases lay between the germline ends. The CDR3 is 15 residues long. In nucleotides, the CDR3 is TGTGCCAGCAGTTACTCGATTCCATGGCGGACTGAAGCTTTCTTT. Translated, it gives CASSYSIPWRTEAFF.

The chain couples TRBV6-6 to TRBJ2-7, with TRBD2 matching 8 bases. The V segment lost 6 bases and the J segment 4 bases; nucleotides outside the gene matches: 5. The CDR3 consists of 13 residues. Germline V gives CDR1 MNHNY, CDR2 SVGAGI (reference sequence). The CDR3 coding sequence is TGTGCCAGCAGAACGGGAGGGCCATACGAGCAGTACTTC. Protein: CASRTGGPYEQYF.

V and J are TRBV6-5 and TRBJ2-5; 11 positions match TRBD1. The CDR3 extends over 15 amino acids. V lost 5 bases, J lost 7 bases, and 9 bases stayed unmatched. Germline CDR1 MNHEY, CDR2 SVGAGI. The CDR3 sequence: CASSLRTGGPVTQYF. In nucleotides, the CDR3 is TGTGCCAGCAGTCTAAGGACAGGGGGCCCAGTGACCCAGTACTTC.

V is TRBV29-1 and J is TRBJ2-7; TRBD2 agrees at 12 bases. V trimming: 4 bases; J trimming: 7 bases; junction bases outside the gene matches: 11. This CDR3 is built from 15 residues. The germline CDR1 and CDR2 sequences are SQVTM and ANQGSEA. CDR3: CSVGTLTSGGREQYF. The CDR3 DNA is TGCAGCGTTGGAACCTTAACTAGCGGGGGGCGGGAGCAGTACTTC.

Notes on this clone: Other nucleotide sequences from this sample produce the same CDR3. The chain has TRBV15 and TRBJ2-7; 9 nucleotides agree with TRBD1. The ends lost 3 bases at V and 3 bases at J; junction bases unmatched: 0. In germline, CDR1 is LNHNV, CDR2 YYDKDF (reference sequence). The CDR3 contains 13 residues. The CDR3 bases are TGTGCCACCAGCAGGGACAGGGGCTACGAGCAGTACTTC. Its protein product is CATSRDRGYEQYF.

The chain recombines TRBV4-3 with TRBJ1-5, with 8 bases aligning to TRBD1. The CDR3 extends over 15 amino acids. Trimming removed 2 bases from V and 4 bases from J; junction bases left unmatched: 4. Germline V lookup: CDR1 LGHNA, CDR2 YSLEER. The CDR3 reads CASSQSRQGNQPQHF. The CDR3 DNA sequence: TGCGCCAGCAGCCAATCCCGACAGGGGAATCAGCCCCAGCATTTT.

This clone is a singleton in its sample. J is TRBJ1-1 and V is TRBV29-1; D not certain. CDR3 length: 12 amino acids. V dropped 3 bases and J dropped 4 bases, with 9 bases sitting between them. Germline V gene lookup returns CDR1 SQVTM and CDR2 ANQGSEA. The CDR3: CSVDAARTEAFF. The CDR3 bases are TGCAGCGTTGATGCTGCGCGCACTGAAGCTTTCTTT.

The chain links TRBV2 to TRBJ1-5; 7 bases agree with TRBD1. This CDR3 has 14 amino acids. The germline V gene has CDR1 SNHLY and CDR2 FYNNEI. Trimming at V came to 5 bases and at J to 4 bases, leaving 5 bases not matched to a gene. The CDR3 loop is CASSFSGGNQPQHF. The CDR3 DNA follows: TGTGCCAGCAGTTTCTCAGGGGGAAATCAGCCCCAGCATTTT. The whole variable domain, filled in from reference TRBV2 and TRBJ1-5, reads EPEVTQTPSHQVTQMGQEVILRCVPISNHLYFYWYRQILGQKVEFLVSFYNNEISEKSEIFDDQFSVERPDGSNFTLKIRSTKLEDSAMYFCASSFSGGNQPQHFGDGTRLSIL.

The rearrangement uses TRBV11-2 and TRBJ2-7; no reliable D call. The germline V gene has CDR1 SGHAT and CDR2 FQNNGV. V was clipped by 2 bases and J by 3 bases, with 14 bases between them. The CDR3 is 15 residues long. Here the CDR3 DNA reads TGTGCCAGCAGCTTAATCGGTAACCAAAACTACGAGCAGTACTTC. Translation: CASSLIGNQNYEQYF.

This rearrangement joins TRBV6-1 to TRBJ1-5; no clear D. This CDR3 is built from 16 residues. Trimming took off 2 bases at V and 1 base at J, with 12 bases between the two ends. Per germline, CDR1 MNHNS and CDR2 SASEGT. The CDR3 is CASSESSRISNQPQHF. Written as DNA, the CDR3 is TGTGCCAGCAGTGAAAGCAGCCGTATCAGCAATCAGCCCCAGCATTTT.

The rearrangement links TRBV5-3 to TRBJ1-5; 10 nucleotides line up with TRBD1. TRBV5-3 is an ORF, and what it does is uncertain. V lost 4 bases, J lost 2 bases, and 6 bases stayed unmatched. The CDR3 sequence is 16 residues long. CDR3 DNA sequence: TGTGCCAGAAGCCCCCGGGACAGGGGAGGCAATCAGCCCCAGCATTTT. It codes for CARSPRDRGGNQPQHF.

This rearrangement joins TRBV19 to TRBJ2-1; D may be TRBD2 (7 bases). The germline CDR1 and CDR2 sequences are LNHDA and SQIVND (reference sequence). The CDR3 loop spans 16 amino acids. The V gene lost 2 bases and the J gene lost 6 bases, with 17 bases spanning the gap. The CDR3: CASSIPRGAPGNEQFF. The CDR3 DNA sequence: TGTGCCAGTAGTATACCTCGGGGGGCCCCAGGCAATGAGCAGTTCTTC.

The V gene is TRBV28, the J gene TRBJ1-6, with TRBD1 as a possible D gene (6 bases). V lost 7 bases and J 5 bases, leaving 21 bases between the germline ends. CDR3 length: 17 residues. The germline V gene encodes CDR1 MDHEN and CDR2 SYDVKM. The CDR3 DNA follows: TGTGCCAGCACTTTGGGGGGGGCTAGGGTAAATAATTCACCCCTCCACTTT. Translated, it gives CASTLGGARVNNSPLHF. Full variable domain (rest looked up from reference TRBV28 and TRBJ1-6): DVKVTQSSRYLVKRTGEKVFLECVQDMDHENMFWYRQDPGLGLRLIYFSYDVKMKEKGDIPEGYSVSREKKERFSLILESASTNQTSMYLCASTLGGARVNNSPLHFGNGTRLTVT.

The chain employs TRBV29-1 and TRBJ2-2; 7 bases line up with TRBD2. The V segment lost 4 bases and the J segment 0 bases; nucleotides outside the gene matches: 5. CDR1 is SQVTM, CDR2 ANQGSEA, per germline. The CDR3 length is 15 residues. CDR3 in DNA: TGCAGCGTTGTTCTTCGGGGGGCGAACACCGGGGAGCTGTTTTTT. This sequence encodes CSVVLRGANTGELFF.